Listed here is a single T cell receptor (beta chain). Its antigen is currently unknown. This sample was included in a study of glioma-infiltrating T cells after dendritic cell vaccination. Study overall: Patients received three intradermal dendritic cell vaccine injections at biweekly intervals.

Points from the study as a whole: Complete blood and tumor specimen sets were limited to few patients.

This sample's time point: after dendritic cell vaccination, including at tumor progression/relapse. Assay used: immunoSEQ multiplex PCR; TCRdb lists only in-frame clones, some missing. Among 91,000 or so clones listed, approximately 84% were seen once. The CDR3 contains 16 residues. Looked up from germline, CDR1 is SGHTA and CDR2 is FQGTGA. J was trimmed by 0 bases and V by 3 bases; bases with no gene match: 7. The TCR originated in a human donor with glioblastoma. Sequenced material: blood, taken after dendritic cell vaccination. This chain links TRBV7-3 with TRBJ2-5; TRBD2 matches at 7 bases. Here the CDR3 DNA reads TGTGCCAGCAGCTTGCTGGGGGGAGGGAACCAAGAGACCCAGTACTTC. Translated, it gives CASSLLGGGNQETQYF.